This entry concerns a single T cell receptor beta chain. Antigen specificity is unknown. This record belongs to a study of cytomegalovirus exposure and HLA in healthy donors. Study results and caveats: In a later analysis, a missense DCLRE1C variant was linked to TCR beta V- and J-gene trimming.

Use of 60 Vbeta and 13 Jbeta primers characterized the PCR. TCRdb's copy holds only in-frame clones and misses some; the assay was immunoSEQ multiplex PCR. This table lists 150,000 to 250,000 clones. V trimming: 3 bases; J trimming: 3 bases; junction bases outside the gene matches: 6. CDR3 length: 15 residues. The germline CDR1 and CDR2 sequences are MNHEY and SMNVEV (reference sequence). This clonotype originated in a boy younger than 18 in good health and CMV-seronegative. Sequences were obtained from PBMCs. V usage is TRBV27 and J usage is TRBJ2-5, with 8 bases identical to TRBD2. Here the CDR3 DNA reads TGTGCCAGCAGTTTTAATCCGCGGGGGGAAGAGACCCAGTACTTC. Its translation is CASSFNPRGEETQYF.